This T cell receptor (beta chain) is drawn from a study of T cell responses to AZD1222 COVID-19 vaccine. This clone appeared once. Antigen: not known. TCRdb's copy holds only in-frame clones and misses some; the assay was immunoSEQ multiplex PCR. The profile shows 200,000 to 250,000 clones, 90% to 95% of them singletons. Broader study findings: Within unmutated variant regions lay the reported targets of nearly half of spike-specific TCRs. No day 14 peak samples; only post-peak repertoires were characterized.

The sequence was collected from an adult who received the MenACWY meningococcal vaccine as a control. The sample in question was peripheral blood, obtained 28 days after the second dose of the MenACWY control vaccine.

CDR3 nucleotide sequence: TGTGCCAGTAGTAACCCAGGGGGTGGCTACACCTTC. It yields the protein CASSNPGGGYTF. The V and J genes are TRBV19 and TRBJ1-2; 7 bases align to TRBD1. After removal of 4 bases from V and 7 bases from J, the junction contained 3 bases not matched to a gene. The CDR3 has 12 amino acids. Germline V gives CDR1 LNHDA, CDR2 SQIVND (reference sequence).